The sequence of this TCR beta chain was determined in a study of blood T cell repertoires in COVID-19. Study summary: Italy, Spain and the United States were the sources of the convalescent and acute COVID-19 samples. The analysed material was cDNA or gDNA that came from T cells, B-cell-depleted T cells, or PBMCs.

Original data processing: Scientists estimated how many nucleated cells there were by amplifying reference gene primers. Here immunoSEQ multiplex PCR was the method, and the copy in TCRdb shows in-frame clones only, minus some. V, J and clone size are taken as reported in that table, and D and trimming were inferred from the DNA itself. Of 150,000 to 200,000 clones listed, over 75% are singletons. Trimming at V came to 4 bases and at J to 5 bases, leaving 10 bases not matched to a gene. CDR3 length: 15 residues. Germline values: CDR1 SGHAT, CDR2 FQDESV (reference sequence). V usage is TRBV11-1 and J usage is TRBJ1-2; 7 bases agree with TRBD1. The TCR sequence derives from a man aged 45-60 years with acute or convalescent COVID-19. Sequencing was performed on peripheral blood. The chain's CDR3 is CASSSDREVSYGYTF. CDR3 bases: TGTGCCAGCAGCTCTGACAGGGAAGTATCTTATGGCTACACCTTC.